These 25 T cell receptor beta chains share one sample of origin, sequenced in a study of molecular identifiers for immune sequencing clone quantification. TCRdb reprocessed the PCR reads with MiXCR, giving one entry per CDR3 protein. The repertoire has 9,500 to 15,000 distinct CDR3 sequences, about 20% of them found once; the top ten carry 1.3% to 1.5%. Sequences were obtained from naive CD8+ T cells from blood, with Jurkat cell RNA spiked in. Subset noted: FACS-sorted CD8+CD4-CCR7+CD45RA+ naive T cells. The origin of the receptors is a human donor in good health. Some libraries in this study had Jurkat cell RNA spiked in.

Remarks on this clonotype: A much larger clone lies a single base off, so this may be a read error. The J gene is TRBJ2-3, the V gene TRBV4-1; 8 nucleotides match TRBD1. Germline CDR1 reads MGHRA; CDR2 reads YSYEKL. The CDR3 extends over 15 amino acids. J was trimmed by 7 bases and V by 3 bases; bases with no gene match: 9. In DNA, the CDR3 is TGCGCCAGCAGCCAGTCGCTCGGGACAGGTCATACGCAGTATTTT. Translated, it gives CASSQSLGTGHTQYF.

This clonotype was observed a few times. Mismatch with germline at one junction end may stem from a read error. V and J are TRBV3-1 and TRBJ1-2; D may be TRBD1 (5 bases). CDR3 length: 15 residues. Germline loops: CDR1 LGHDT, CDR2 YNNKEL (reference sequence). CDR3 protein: CASSQGWGGNYGHTF. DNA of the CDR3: TGTGCCAGCAGCCAAGGATGGGGGGGAAACTATGGCCACACCTTC.

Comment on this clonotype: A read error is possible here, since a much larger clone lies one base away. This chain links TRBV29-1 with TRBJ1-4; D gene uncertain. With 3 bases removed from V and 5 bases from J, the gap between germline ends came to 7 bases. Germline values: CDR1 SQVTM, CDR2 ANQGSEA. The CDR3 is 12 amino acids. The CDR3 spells CSVDDPNEKLFF. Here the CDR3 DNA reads TGCAGCGTTGATGACCCCAATGAAAAACTGTTTTTT.

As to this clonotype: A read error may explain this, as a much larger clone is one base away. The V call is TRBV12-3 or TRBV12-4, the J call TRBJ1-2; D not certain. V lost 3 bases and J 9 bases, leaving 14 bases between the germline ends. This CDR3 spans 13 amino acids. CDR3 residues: CASSFPSSSSYTF. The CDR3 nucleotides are TGTGCCAGCAGTTTCCCCAGCTCCTCTAGCTACACCTTC.

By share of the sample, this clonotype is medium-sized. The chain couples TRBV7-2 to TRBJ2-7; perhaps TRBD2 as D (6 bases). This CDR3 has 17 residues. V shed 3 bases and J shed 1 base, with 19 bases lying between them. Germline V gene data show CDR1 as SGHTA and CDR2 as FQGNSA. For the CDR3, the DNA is TGTGCCAGCAGCTTTTGGTCTAGCGCATCCCCTTCCTACGAGCAGTACTTC. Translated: CASSFWSSASPSYEQYF.

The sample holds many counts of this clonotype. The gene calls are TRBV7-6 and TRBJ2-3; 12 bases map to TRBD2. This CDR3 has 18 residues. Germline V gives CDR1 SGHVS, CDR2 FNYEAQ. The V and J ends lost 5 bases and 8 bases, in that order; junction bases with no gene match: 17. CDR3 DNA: TGTGCCAGCAGCCACGGAGGGCTAGCGGGAGGGGGGCCAGCTACGCAGTATTTT. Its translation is CASSHGGLAGGGPATQYF.

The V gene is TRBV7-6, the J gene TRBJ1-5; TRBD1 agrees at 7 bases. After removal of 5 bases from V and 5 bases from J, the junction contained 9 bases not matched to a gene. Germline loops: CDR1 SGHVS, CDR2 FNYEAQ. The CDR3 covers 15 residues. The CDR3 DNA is TGTGCCAGCAGCGGAACCCAGGGGGGCTATCAGCCCCAGCATTTT. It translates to CASSGTQGGYQPQHF.

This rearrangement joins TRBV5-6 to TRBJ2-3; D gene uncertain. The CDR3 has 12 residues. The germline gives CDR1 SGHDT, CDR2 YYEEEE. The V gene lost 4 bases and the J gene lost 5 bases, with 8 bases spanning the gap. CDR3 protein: CASSLEQDTQYF. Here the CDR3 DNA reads TGTGCCAGCAGCCTGGAGCAAGATACGCAGTATTTT.

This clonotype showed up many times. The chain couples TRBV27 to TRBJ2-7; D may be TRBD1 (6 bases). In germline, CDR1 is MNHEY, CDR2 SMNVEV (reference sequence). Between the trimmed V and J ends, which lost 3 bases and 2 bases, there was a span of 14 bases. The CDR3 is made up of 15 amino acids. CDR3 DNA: TGTGCCAGCAGTTTCCCGGGACATCCCGCCTACGAGCAGTACTTC. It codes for CASSFPGHPAYEQYF.

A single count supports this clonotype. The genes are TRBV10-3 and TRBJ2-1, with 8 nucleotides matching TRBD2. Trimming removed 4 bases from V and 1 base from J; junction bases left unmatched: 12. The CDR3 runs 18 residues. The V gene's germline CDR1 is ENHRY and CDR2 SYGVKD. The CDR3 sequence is CAISGGTSLAPSYNEQFF. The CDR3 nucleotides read TGTGCCATCAGTGGAGGGACTAGTCTTGCCCCGTCCTACAATGAGCAGTTCTTC.

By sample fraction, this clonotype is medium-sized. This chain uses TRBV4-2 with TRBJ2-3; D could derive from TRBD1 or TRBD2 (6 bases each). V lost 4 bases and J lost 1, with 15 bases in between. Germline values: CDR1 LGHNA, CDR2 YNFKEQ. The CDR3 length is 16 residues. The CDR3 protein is CASSPEGGLGTDTQYF. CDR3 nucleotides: TGTGCCAGCAGCCCAGAGGGGGGATTGGGCACAGATACGCAGTATTTT.

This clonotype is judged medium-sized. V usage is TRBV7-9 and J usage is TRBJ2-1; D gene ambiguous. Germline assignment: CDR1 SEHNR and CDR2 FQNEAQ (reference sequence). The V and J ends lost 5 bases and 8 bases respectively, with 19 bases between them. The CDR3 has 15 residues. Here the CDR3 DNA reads TGTGCCAGCAGCCCCTTTCGGGCAGGATCGGATGAGCAGTTCTTC. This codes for CASSPFRAGSDEQFF.

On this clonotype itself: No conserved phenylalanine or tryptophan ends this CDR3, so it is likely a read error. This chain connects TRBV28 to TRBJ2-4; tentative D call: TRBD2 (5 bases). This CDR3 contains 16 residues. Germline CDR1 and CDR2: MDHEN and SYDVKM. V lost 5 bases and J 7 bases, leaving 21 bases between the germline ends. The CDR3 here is CASSPQAVRSVNIQYL. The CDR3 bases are TGTGCCAGCAGTCCACAAGCGGTTCGAAGCGTGAACATTCAGTACCTC.

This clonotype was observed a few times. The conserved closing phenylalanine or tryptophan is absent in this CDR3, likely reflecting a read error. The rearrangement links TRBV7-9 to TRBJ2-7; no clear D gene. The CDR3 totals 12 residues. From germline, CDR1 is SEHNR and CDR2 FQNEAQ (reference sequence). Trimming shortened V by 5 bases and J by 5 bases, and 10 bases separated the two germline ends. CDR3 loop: CASSVRYNEQYS. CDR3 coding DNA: TGTGCCAGCAGCGTTAGGTATAACGAGCAGTACTCC.

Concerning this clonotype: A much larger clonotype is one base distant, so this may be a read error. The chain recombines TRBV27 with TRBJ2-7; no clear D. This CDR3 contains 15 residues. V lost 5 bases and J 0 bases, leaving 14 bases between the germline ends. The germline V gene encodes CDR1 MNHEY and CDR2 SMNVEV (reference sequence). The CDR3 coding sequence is TGTGCCAGCAGTCTCATGTTCGACGCCTCCTACGAGCAGTACTTC. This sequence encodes CASSLMFDASYEQYF.

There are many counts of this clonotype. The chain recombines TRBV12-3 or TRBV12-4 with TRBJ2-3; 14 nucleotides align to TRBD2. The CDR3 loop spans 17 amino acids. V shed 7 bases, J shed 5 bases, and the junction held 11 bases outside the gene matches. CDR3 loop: CASMGLAGVSRIDTQYF. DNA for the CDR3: TGTGCCAGCATGGGACTAGCGGGAGTCTCTAGGATAGATACGCAGTATTTT.

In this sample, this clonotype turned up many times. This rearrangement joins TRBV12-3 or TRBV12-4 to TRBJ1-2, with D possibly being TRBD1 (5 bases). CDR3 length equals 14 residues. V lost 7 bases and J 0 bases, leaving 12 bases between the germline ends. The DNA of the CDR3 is TGTGCCAGCACCCCGGGGGGGGCTAACTATGGCTACACCTTC. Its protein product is CASTPGGANYGYTF.

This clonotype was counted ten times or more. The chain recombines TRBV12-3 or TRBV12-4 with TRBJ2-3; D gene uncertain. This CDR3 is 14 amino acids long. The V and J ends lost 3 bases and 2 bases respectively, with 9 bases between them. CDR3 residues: CASSFGFYTDTQYF. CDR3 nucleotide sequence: TGTGCCAGCAGTTTCGGGTTCTACACAGATACGCAGTATTTT.

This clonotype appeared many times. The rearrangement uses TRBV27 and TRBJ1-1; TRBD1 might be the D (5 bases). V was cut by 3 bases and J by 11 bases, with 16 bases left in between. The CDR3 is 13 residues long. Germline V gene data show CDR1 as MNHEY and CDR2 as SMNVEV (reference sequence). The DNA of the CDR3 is TGTGCCAGCAGTTTTATGAGGGGCGAGGAGGCTTTCTTT. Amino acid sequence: CASSFMRGEEAFF.

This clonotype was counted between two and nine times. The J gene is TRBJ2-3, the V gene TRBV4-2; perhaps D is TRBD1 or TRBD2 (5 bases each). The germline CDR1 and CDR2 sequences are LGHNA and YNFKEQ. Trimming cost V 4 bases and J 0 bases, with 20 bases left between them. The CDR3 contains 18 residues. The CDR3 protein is CASSREVGTVASTDTQYF. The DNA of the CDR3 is TGTGCCAGCAGCCGAGAGGTGGGGACCGTGGCTAGCACAGATACGCAGTATTTT.

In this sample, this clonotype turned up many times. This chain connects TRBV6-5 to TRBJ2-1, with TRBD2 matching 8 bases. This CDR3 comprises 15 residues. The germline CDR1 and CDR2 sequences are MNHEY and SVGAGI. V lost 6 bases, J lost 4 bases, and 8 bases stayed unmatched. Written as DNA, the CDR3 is TGTGCCAGCAGCCTCGGCAGCGGGGGTTACAATGAGCAGTTCTTC. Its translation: CASSLGSGGYNEQFF.

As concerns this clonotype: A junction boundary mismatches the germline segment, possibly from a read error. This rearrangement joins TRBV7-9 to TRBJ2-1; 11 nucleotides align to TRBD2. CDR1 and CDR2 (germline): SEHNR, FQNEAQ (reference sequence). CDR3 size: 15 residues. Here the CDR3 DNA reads TGTGACAGCAGTCATCTAGCGGGGGGTTACAATGAGCAGTTCTTC. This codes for CDSSHLAGGYNEQFF.

The CDR3 is CASSILQTLQGNQPQHF. The CDR3 DNA reads TGTGCCAGTAGTATCCTTCAAACCCTCCAGGGGAATCAGCCCCAGCATTTT. This rearrangement joins TRBV19 to TRBJ1-5; maybe TRBD1 (6 bases). The CDR3 sequence is 17 residues long. The ends were cut back, 3 bases at V and 4 bases at J, with 19 bases in the middle. Germline V gives CDR1 LNHDA, CDR2 SQIVND (reference sequence). Together with reference TRBV19 and TRBJ1-5, the CDR3 gives the full variable domain: DGGITQSPKYLFRKEGQNVTLSCEQNLNHDAMYWYRQDPGQGLRLIYYSQIVNDFQKGDIAEGYSVSREKKESFPLTVTSAQKNPTAFYLCASSILQTLQGNQPQHFGDGTRLSIL.

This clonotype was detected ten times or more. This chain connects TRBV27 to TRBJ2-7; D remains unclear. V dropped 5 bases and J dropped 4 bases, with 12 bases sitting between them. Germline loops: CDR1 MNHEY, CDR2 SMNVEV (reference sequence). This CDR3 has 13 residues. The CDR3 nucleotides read TGTGCCAGCAGTCCCCGTGTCCGGTACGAGCAGTACTTC. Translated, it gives CASSPRVRYEQYF.

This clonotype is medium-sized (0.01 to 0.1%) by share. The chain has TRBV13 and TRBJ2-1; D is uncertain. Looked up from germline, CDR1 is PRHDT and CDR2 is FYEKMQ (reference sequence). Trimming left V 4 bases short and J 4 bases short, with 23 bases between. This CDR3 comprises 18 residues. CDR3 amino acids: CASSSSLVRLSVYNEQFF. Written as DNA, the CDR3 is TGTGCCAGCAGCTCCTCCCTGGTCCGGTTGTCAGTATACAATGAGCAGTTCTTC.